Listed below are T cell receptor beta chains from one sample, sequenced in a study of beta chain features in type 1 diabetes. Measured with immunoSEQ multiplex PCR; TCRdb has only the in-frame clones, and not every one. The sample shows 70,000 to 90,000 clones, approximately 32% of them seen only once. Source material: stem cell memory CD4+ T cells from blood. The receptor source for this set is a woman under 30 in good health. Each CDR3 is given with its conserved first and last residue. A D gene is named only where the DNA matches it firmly.

J gene,D gene,V gene,CDR3 protein
TRBJ2-1,TRBD2,TRBV5-1,CASSSGTSGFLEQFF
TRBJ1-2,TRBD1,TRBV2,CASSGDRENGYTF
TRBJ2-4,TRBD2,TRBV4-3,CASSQGGMFKNIQYF
TRBJ2-7,TRBD2,TRBV7-8,CASSAQRELWEQYF
TRBJ2-7,TRBD2,TRBV7-2,CASSGDYSYEQYF
TRBJ2-1,.,TRBV18,CASSPLGGARGYNEQFF
TRBJ2-1,TRBD2,TRBV11-3,CASSPGLAGKSSYNEQFF
TRBJ1-1,.,TRBV11-2,CASSLALQGVAEAFF
TRBJ1-2,TRBD1,TRBV18,CASSPPGQGINYGYTF
TRBJ1-1,TRBD1,TRBV5-5,CASSLDRGLTEAFF
TRBJ1-6,.,TRBV4-3,CASSLSGPPLHF
TRBJ1-2,TRBD1,TRBV7-9,CASSQIGQEGYTF
TRBJ2-2,.,TRBV5-1,CASSPRESLGELFF
TRBJ1-6,.,TRBV4-3,CASSQDGTKASPLHF
TRBJ1-1,.,TRBV15,CATSKQDGEAFF
TRBJ2-7,.,TRBV6-1,CATWTAMNYEQYF
TRBJ2-5,.,TRBV19,CASSDQGRETQYF
TRBJ1-2,TRBD1,TRBV5-4,CASSRRGDRLTNYGYTF
TRBJ2-4,TRBD1,TRBV7-9,CASSLAGQGIQYF
TRBJ2-5,.,TRBV6-1,CASSRQYQETQYF
TRBJ2-1,TRBD2,TRBV4-1,CASSQDVGTSGRNEQFF
TRBJ2-1,TRBD2,TRBV7-6,CASSPRTSDEQFF
TRBJ1-5,TRBD1,TRBV19,CASTGTGRNQPQHF
TRBJ1-1,.,TRBV7-9,CASSFSNTEAFF
TRBJ1-1,.,TRBV6-5,CASATVVNTEAFF
TRBJ1-1,.,TRBV6-6,CASTNNGMEAFF
TRBJ2-3,.,TRBV28,CASSSLETGPPYF
TRBJ1-2,TRBD1,TRBV7-3,CASSLKSAGGVDGYTF
TRBJ1-1,.,TRBV6-6,CASSRAGEAFF
.,.,TRBV10-3,CAISESIAGAVEQYF
TRBJ2-7,.,TRBV9,CASSRSTGSSYEQYF
TRBJ2-5,TRBD1,TRBV5-1,CASSLDPGQGAETQYF
TRBJ2-2,TRBD2,TRBV5-1,CASSPTSGGSSGTGELFF
TRBJ2-7,TRBD1,TRBV5-5,CASSPDRGSYEQYF
TRBJ2-5,.,TRBV4-1,CASSRFQGKGQETQYF
TRBJ2-5,.,TRBV5-4,CASSLDSDQETQYF
TRBJ2-1,TRBD1,TRBV5-1,CAGSLRPGTDYNEQFF
TRBJ2-1,.,TRBV29-1,CSAGLTSYNEQFF
TRBJ1-3,TRBD1,TRBV18,CASSPGQASSGNTIYF
TRBJ2-2,TRBD1,TRBV18,CASHRQGATNTGELFF
TRBJ1-1,TRBD1,TRBV5-6,CASSETGQSEREAFF
TRBJ2-5,.,TRBV6-1,CASSPPRGAKETQYF
TRBJ1-3,.,TRBV30,CAWSAGVSGNTIYF
TRBJ2-3,TRBD1,TRBV18,CASSPGQVTDTQYF
TRBJ2-6,TRBD1,TRBV14,CASSPRQGFSSGANVLTF
TRBJ2-2,.,TRBV9,CASSVGISGRRNTGELFF
TRBJ2-7,TRBD1,TRBV6-1,CASSTMDRSDEQYF
TRBJ2-1,TRBD2,TRBV10-1,CASSESVAGVSKEQFF
TRBJ2-7,TRBD2,TRBV6-6,CASSSELAGVFEQYF
TRBJ1-1,TRBD1,TRBV5-6,CASSLGQGMNTEAFF
TRBJ2-1,.,TRBV30,CACTPGNEQFF
TRBJ2-3,.,TRBV30,CAAGGSTDTQYF
TRBJ1-1,TRBD1,TRBV5-4,CASSSSFDRGAFF
TRBJ2-5,.,TRBV7-9,CASSLGARGYQETQYF
TRBJ1-1,.,TRBV10-3,CAISREPNTEAFF